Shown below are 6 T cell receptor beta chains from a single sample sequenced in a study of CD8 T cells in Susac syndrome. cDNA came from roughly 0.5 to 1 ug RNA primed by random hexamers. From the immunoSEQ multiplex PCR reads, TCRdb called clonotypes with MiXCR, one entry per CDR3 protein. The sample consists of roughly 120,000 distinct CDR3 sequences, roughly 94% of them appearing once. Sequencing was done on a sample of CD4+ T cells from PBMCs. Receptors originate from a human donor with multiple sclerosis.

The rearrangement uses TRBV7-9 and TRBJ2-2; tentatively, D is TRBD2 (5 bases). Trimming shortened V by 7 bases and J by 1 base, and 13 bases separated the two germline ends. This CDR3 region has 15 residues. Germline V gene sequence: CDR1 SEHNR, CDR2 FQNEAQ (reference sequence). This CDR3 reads CASILEAENTGELFF. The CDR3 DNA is TGTGCCAGCATCCTCGAAGCGGAGAACACCGGGGAGCTGTTTTTT.

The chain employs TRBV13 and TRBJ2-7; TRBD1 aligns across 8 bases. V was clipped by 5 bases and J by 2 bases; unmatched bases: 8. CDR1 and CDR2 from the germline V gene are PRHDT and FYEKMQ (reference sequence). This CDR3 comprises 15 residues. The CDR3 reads CASSLRRQGPYEQYF. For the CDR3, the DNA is TGTGCCAGCAGCCTTCGGAGACAGGGGCCCTACGAGCAGTACTTC.

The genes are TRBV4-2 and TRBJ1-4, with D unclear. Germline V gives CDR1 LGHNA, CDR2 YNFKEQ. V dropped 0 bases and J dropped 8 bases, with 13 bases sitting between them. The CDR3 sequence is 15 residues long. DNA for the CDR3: TGTGCCAGCAGCCAAGAGGGGAGTCTGAACGAAAAACTGTTTTTT. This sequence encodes CASSQEGSLNEKLFF.

In DNA, the CDR3 is TGTGCCAGCAGCTTAGGGGTAACGCCGAACACTGAAGCTTTCTTT. Its protein product is CASSLGVTPNTEAFF. The V and J genes are TRBV7-3 and TRBJ1-1; D remains ambiguous. The V end lost 2 bases, the J end lost 1 base, and 11 bases lay between the germline ends. The CDR3 contains 15 residues. CDR1 SGHTA and CDR2 FQGTGA come from the germline V gene.

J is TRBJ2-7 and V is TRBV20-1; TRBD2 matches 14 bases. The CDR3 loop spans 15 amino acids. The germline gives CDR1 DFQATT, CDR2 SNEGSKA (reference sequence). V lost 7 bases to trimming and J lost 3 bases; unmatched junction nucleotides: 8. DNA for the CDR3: TGCAGTGTTCGTCGGACTAGCGGGGGGATCTACGAGCAGTACTTC. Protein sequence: CSVRRTSGGIYEQYF.

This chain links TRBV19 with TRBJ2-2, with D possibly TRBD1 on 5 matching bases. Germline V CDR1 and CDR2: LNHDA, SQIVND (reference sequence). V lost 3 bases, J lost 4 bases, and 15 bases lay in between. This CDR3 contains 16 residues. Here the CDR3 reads CASSIMAGSSTGELFF. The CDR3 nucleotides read TGTGCCAGTAGTATTATGGCAGGGTCGTCCACCGGGGAGCTGTTTTTT.